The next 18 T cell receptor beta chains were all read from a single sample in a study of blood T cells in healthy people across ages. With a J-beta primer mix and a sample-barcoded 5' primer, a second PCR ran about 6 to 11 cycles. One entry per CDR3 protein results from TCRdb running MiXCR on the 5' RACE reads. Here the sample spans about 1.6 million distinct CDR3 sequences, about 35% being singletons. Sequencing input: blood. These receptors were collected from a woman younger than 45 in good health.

The CDR3 coding sequence is TGCGCCAGCATGAGGGGAACGAACACTGAAGCTTTCTTT. Translated, it gives CASMRGTNTEAFF. The chain uses TRBV5-1 and TRBJ1-1, with D maybe TRBD1 (5 bases). Germline CDR1 SGHRS, CDR2 YFSETQ. The CDR3 contains 13 residues. Deletions cut 6 bases from V and 1 base from J, with 10 bases between.

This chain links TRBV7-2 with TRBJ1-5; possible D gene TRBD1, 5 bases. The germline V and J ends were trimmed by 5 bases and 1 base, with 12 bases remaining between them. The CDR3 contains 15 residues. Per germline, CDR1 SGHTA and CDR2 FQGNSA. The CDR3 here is CASSAQGMSNQPQHF. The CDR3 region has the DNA TGTGCCAGCAGCGCCCAGGGTATGAGCAATCAGCCCCAGCATTTT.

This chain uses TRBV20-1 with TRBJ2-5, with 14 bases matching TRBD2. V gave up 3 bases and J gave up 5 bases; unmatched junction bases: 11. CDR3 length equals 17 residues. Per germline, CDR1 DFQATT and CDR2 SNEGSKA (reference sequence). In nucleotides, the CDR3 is TGCAGTGCTAGCCCTGGGACTAGCGGGAGTTTAGGGGAGACCCAGTACTTC. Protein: CSASPGTSGSLGETQYF.

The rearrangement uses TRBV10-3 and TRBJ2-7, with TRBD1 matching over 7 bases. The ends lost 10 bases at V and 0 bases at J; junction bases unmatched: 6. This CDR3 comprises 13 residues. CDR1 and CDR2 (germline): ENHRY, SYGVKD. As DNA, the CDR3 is TGTGCCACCGCCCGGGACAGCTCCTACGAGCAGTACTTC. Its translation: CATARDSSYEQYF.

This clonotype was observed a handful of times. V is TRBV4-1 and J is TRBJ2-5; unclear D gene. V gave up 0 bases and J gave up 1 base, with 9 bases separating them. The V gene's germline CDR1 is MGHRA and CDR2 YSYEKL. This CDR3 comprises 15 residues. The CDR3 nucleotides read TGCGCCAGCAGCCAAGAACCTCGGTTCCAAGAGACCCAGTACTTC. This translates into CASSQEPRFQETQYF.

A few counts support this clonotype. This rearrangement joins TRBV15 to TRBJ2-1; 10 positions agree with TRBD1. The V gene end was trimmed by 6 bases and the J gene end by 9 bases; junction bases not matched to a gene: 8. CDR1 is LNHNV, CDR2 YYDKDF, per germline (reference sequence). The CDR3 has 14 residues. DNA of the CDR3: TGTGCCACCAGGACAGGGGGCGTACGGGGTGAGCAGTTCTTC. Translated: CATRTGGVRGEQFF.

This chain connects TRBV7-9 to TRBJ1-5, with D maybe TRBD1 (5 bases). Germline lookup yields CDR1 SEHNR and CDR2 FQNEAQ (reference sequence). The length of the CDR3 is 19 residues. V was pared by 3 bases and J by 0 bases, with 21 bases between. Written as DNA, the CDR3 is TGTGCCAGCAGCTTTACGGGGGGATCCGGTTCCTATAGCAATCAGCCCCAGCATTTT. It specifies CASSFTGGSGSYSNQPQHF.

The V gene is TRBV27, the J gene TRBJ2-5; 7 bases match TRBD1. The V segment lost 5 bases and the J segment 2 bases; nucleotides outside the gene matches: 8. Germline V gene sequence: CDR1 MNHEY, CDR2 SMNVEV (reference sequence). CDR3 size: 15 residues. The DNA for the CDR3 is TGTGCCAGCAGTCACAGGGGTGGGGGACAAGAGACCCAGTACTTC. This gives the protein CASSHRGGGQETQYF.

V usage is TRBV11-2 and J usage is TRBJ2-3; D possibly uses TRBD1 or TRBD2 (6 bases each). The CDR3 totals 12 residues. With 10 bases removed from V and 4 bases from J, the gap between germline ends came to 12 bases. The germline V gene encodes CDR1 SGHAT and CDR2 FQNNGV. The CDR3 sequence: CATTGAADTQYF. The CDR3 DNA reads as TGTGCCACCACGGGGGCCGCAGATACGCAGTATTTT. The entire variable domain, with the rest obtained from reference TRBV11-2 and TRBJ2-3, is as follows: EAGVAQSPRYKIIEKRQSVAFWCNPISGHATLYWYQQILGQGPKLLIQFQNNGVVDDSQLPKDRFSAERLKGVDSTLKIQPAKLEDSAVYLCATTGAADTQYFGPGTRLTVL.

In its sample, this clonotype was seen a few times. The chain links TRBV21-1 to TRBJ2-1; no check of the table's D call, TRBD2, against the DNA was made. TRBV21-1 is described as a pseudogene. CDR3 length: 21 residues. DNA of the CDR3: TGTGCCAGCAGCAAAGGGACTAGCGGGGCGAGGAACTTGAGCTCCTACAATGAACAGTTCTTC. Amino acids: CASSKGTSGARNLSSYNEQFF.

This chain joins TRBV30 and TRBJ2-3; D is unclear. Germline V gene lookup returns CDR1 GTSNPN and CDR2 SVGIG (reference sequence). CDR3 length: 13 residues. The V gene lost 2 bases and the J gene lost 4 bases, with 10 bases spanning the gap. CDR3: CAWSSRIADTQYF. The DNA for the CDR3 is TGTGCCTGGAGTTCACGAATCGCAGATACGCAGTATTTT.

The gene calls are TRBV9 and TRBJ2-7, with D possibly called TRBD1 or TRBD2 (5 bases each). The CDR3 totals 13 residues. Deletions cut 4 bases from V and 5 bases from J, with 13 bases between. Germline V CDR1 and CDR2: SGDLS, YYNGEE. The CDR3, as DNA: TGTGCCAGCAGCCCGCACCTGGGGGACGAGCAGTACTTC. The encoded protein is CASSPHLGDEQYF.

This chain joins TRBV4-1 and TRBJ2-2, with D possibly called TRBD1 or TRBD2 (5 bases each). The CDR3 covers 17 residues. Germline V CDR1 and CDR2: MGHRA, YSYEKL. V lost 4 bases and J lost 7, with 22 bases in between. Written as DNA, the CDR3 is TGCGCCAGCAGCCCCGGGACCCCCGCAAATTGGGTCGGGGAGCTGTTTTTT. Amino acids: CASSPGTPANWVGELFF.

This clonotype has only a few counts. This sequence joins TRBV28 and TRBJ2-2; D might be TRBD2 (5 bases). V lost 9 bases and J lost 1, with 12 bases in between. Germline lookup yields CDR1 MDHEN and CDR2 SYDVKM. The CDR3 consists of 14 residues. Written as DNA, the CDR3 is TGTGCCAGTTGGAACCGGGGGAACACCGGGGAGCTGTTTTTT. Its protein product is CASWNRGNTGELFF.

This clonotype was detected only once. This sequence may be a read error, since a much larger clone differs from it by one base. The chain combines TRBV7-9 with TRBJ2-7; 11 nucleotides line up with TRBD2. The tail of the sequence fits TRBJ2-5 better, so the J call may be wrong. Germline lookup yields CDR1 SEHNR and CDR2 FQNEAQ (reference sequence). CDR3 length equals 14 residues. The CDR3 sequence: CASSSWTSGETQYF. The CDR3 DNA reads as TGTGCCAGCAGCTCCTGGACTAGCGGGGAGACCCAGTACTTC.

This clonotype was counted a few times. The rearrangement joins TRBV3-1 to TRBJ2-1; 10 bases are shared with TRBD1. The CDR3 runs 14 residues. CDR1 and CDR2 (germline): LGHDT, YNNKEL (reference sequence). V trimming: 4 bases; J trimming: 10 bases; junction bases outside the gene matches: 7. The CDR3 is CASSPRDRGGEQFF. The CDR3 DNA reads TGTGCCAGCAGCCCGCGGGACAGGGGTGGCGAGCAGTTCTTC.

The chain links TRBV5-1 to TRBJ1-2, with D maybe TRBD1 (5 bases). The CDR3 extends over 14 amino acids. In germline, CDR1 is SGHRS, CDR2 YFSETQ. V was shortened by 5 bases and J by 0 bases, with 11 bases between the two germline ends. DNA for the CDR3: TGCGCCAGCAGAGAGGGGTCGACTAACTATGGCTACACCTTC. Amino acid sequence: CASREGSTNYGYTF.

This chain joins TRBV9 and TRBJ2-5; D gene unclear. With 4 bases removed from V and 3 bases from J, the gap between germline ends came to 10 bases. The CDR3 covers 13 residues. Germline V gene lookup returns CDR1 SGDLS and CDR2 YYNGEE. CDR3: CASSKTGEETQYF. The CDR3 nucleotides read TGTGCCAGCAGCAAAACCGGCGAAGAGACCCAGTACTTC.